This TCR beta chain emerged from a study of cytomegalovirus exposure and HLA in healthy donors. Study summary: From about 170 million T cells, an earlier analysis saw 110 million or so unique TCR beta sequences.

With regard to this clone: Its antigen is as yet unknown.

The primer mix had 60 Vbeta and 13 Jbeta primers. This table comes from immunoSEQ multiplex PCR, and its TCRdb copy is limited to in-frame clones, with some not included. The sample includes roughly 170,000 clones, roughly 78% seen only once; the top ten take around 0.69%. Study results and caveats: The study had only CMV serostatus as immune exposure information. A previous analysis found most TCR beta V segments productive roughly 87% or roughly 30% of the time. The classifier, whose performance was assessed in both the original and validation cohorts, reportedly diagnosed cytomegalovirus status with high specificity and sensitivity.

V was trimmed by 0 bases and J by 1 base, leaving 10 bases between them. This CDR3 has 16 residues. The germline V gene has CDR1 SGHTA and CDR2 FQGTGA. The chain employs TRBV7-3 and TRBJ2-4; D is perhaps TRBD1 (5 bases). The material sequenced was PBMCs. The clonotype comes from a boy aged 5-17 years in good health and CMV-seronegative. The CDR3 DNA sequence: TGTGCCAGCAGCTTAACCGGCCCAGGGGCCAAAAACATTCAGTACTTC. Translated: CASSLTGPGAKNIQYF. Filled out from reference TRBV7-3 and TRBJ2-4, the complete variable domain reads GAGVSQTPSNKVTEKGKYVELRCDPISGHTALYWYRQSLGQGPEFLIYFQGTGAADDSGLPNDRFFAVRPEGSVSTLKIQRTERGDSAVYLCASSLTGPGAKNIQYFGAGTRLSVL.